In its sample, the clone carrying this T cell receptor (beta chain) was seen a few times. Its specificity is unknown. This sample is part of a study of immune heterogeneity within non-small cell lung tumors. V was trimmed by 0 bases and J by 8 bases, leaving 6 bases between them. This CDR3 comprises 13 residues. Germline-derived CDR1 and CDR2 are SGHNT and YYREEE (reference sequence). The authors used 550 to 750 ng of bulk tumor genomic DNA per sample as template. Surgery yielded several widely spaced biopsies per primary tumor. Patients with untreated, newly diagnosed non-small cell lung cancer underwent curative surgery. Findings of the study overall: Alongside site-unique high-frequency clones, identical dominant CDR3 beta clonotypes recurred across tumor sites within a patient. The correlation between local T-cell clonality and local tumor mutational burden was positive, moderate in strength and statistically significant, with R around 0.35.

Multiplex PCR employing 32 V and 13 J primers generated amplicons of the TCR beta CDR3. One entry per CDR3 protein results from TCRdb running MiXCR on the multiplex PCR reads. This table holds under 13,000 distinct CDR3 sequences, roughly 30% found once. The sample was lung tumor tissue. The sequence came from a woman between 45 and 60 years old with non-small cell lung cancer. The chain joins TRBV5-4 to TRBJ1-6; D is ambiguous. The CDR3 sequence: CASSLGRDSPLHF. CDR3 nucleotide sequence: TGTGCCAGCAGCTTGGGGCGGGATTCACCCCTCCACTTT.